A single sample is the source of the 30 T cell receptor beta chains below, sequenced in a study of cytomegalovirus exposure and HLA in healthy donors. Vbeta (60) and Jbeta (13) primers were used in the PCR. Profiling relied on immunoSEQ multiplex PCR, and the TCRdb table lists in-frame clones only, not all of them. This sample has 180,000 or so clones, with 82% found just once. The sequenced sample consisted of PBMCs. These TCRs come from a boy aged 2 to 10 in good health and CMV-seronegative.

There are a few counts of this clone. This chain links TRBV7-3 with TRBJ1-6; the D is unclear. The CDR3 covers 14 residues. Trimming cost V 0 bases and J 8 bases, with 8 bases left between them. Per the germline V gene, CDR1 is SGHTA and CDR2 is FQGTGA. The DNA of the CDR3 is TGTGCCAGCAGCTTAACGCCCCGGGATTCACCCCTCCACTTT. It yields the protein CASSLTPRDSPLHF.

Here the CDR3 DNA reads TGTGCCAGCAGCCACACCGGACAGCGTAACTACAATGAGCAGTTCTTC. This translates into CASSHTGQRNYNEQFF. V gene TRBV5-4 combines with J gene TRBJ2-1; D may be TRBD1 (6 bases). The CDR3 loop spans 16 amino acids. The V and J ends lost 4 bases and 3 bases respectively, with 17 bases between them. The germline V gene encodes CDR1 SGHNT and CDR2 YYREEE (reference sequence).

The V and J genes are TRBV7-8 and TRBJ1-1; D ambiguous. CDR1 is SGHVS, CDR2 FQNEAQ, per germline. This CDR3 spans 13 amino acids. Trimming removed 5 bases at V and 5 bases at J, with 12 bases between. This CDR3 is CASSPQRRTEAFF. In nucleotides, the CDR3 is TGTGCCAGCAGCCCCCAGAGGCGGACTGAAGCTTTCTTT.

The V and J genes are TRBV19 and TRBJ2-3, with 8 bases matching TRBD1. The CDR3 spans 15 residues. Germline trimming cut 7 bases from V and 7 bases from J; bases unmatched to any gene: 13. Germline CDR1 and CDR2: LNHDA and SQIVND (reference sequence). The CDR3 coding sequence is TGTGCCAGTAATCCCACAGGGGGTGTGGCGAATACGCAGTATTTT. Encoded protein: CASNPTGGVANTQYF.

Comments on this clone: Different DNA sequences within this sample yield the same CDR3. The chain has TRBV4-3 and TRBJ2-7; D ambiguous. Germline lookup yields CDR1 LGHNA and CDR2 YSLEER. The CDR3 is 13 residues long. V lost 4 bases to trimming and J lost 5 bases, with 12 bases between them. CDR3 region: CASSPSRVHEQYF. CDR3 sequence (DNA): TGCGCCAGCAGCCCATCCCGGGTCCACGAGCAGTACTTC.

Regarding this clone: The same CDR3 can be traced to other DNA sequences in this sample. V gene TRBV11-2 combines with J gene TRBJ1-2, with D perhaps TRBD1 (5 bases). CDR1 and CDR2 from the germline V gene are SGHAT and FQNNGV. This CDR3 has 17 amino acids. V shed 0 bases and J shed 4 bases, with 18 bases lying between them. In DNA, the CDR3 is TGTGCCAGCAGCTTAGAAAGTAGGGCAGGGCGGATCTATGGCTACACCTTC. Protein sequence: CASSLESRAGRIYGYTF.

In its sample, this clone was seen once. The chain is built from TRBV29-1 and TRBJ2-3, with 7 bases that match TRBD2. The CDR3 totals 17 residues. Germline V gene lookup returns CDR1 SQVTM and CDR2 ANQGSEA. The V gene end was trimmed by 2 bases and the J gene end by 0 bases; junction bases not matched to a gene: 11. This CDR3 reads CSVEPDGGRGSTDTQYF. CDR3 DNA sequence: TGCAGCGTTGAACCAGATGGGGGGAGGGGTAGCACAGATACGCAGTATTTT.

The rearrangement joins TRBV27 to TRBJ1-1; TRBD1 matches at 11 bases. The V and J ends lost 4 bases and 0 bases, in that order; junction bases with no gene match: 16. The CDR3 runs to 20 residues. Germline V lookup: CDR1 MNHEY, CDR2 SMNVEV (reference sequence). For the CDR3, the DNA is TGTGCCAGCAGTTCCCGGACAGGGGGCGCATTTCAACACTTGAACACTGAAGCTTTCTTT. Encoded protein: CASSSRTGGAFQHLNTEAFF.

About this clone: A read error may account for a junction end that differs from germline. The chain combines TRBV9 with TRBJ2-3; 11 bases fit TRBD2. Germline CDR1 SGDLS, CDR2 YYNGEE. The CDR3 runs to 18 residues. The CDR3 region is CAGSVGDVAGGYHHTQYF. CDR3 in DNA: TGTGCCGGCAGCGTAGGGGATGTAGCGGGGGGGTACCACCATACGCAGTATTTT.

In this sample, this clone turned up a few times. This chain uses TRBV5-4 with TRBJ2-1, with D unclear. The CDR3 has 13 residues. Looked up from germline, CDR1 is SGHNT and CDR2 is YYREEE (reference sequence). Trimming cost V 0 bases and J 6 bases, with 7 bases left between them. As DNA, the CDR3 is TGTGCCAGCAGCTTGGGTCGAGGCAATGAGCAGTTCTTC. It specifies CASSLGRGNEQFF.

The chain recombines TRBV27 with TRBJ2-5; TRBD1 aligns across 8 bases. Germline values: CDR1 MNHEY, CDR2 SMNVEV (reference sequence). This CDR3 is 14 amino acids long. Trimming took 8 bases from V and 5 from J; bases not matched to a gene: 10. The chain's CDR3 is CASSSGTGWETQYF. In DNA, the CDR3 is TGTGCCAGCTCATCCGGGACAGGATGGGAGACCCAGTACTTC.

The chain combines TRBV4-3 with TRBJ1-3, with D unresolved. The CDR3 has 13 residues. CDR1 and CDR2 from the germline V gene are LGHNA and YSLEER. Trimming stripped 0 bases from V and 4 bases from J, with 4 bases between. The CDR3 reads CASSQDSGNTIYF. As DNA, the CDR3 is TGCGCCAGCAGCCAAGATAGCGGAAACACCATATATTTT.

Only a few counts were recorded for this clone. This chain joins TRBV6-5 and TRBJ1-2, with TRBD1 matching 8 bases. Trimming removed 5 bases from V and 8 bases from J; junction bases left unmatched: 10. This CDR3 region has 14 residues. Germline V gives CDR1 MNHEY, CDR2 SVGAGI. CDR3 DNA: TGTGCCAGCAGTCCGAACGACAGGGGAAGAGGCTACACCTTC. This codes for CASSPNDRGRGYTF.

This clone showed up just a few times. The chain links TRBV19 to TRBJ1-3; D not resolved. The germline gives CDR1 LNHDA, CDR2 SQIVND (reference sequence). The CDR3 has 15 amino acids. V was shortened by 3 bases and J by 4 bases, with 13 bases between the two germline ends. For the CDR3, the DNA is TGTGCCAGTAGTATCAATACCGGGATCGGAAACACCATATATTTT. Translation: CASSINTGIGNTIYF.

The chain joins TRBV10-1 to TRBJ2-4; D is ambiguous. Trimming cost V 3 bases and J 1 base, with 7 bases left between them. CDR1 is WNHNN, CDR2 SYGVQD, per germline (reference sequence). This CDR3 spans 14 amino acids. The DNA of the CDR3 is TGCGCCAGCAGTGACGCGTGGGCCAAAAACATTCAGTACTTC. It encodes CASSDAWAKNIQYF.

This sequence joins TRBV19 and TRBJ2-3, with D uncertain. Germline-derived CDR1 and CDR2 are LNHDA and SQIVND (reference sequence). The V end lost 10 bases, the J end lost 3 bases, and 20 bases lay between the germline ends. The CDR3 contains 15 residues. As DNA, the CDR3 is TGTGCCACTAGACGGTCTGGGCTTCGGACAGATACGCAGTATTTT. Its protein is CATRRSGLRTDTQYF.

In regard to this clone: One end of the junction does not line up with germline, which may come from a read error. Other nucleotide sequences from this sample produce the same CDR3. The rearrangement uses TRBV6-5 and TRBJ2-7, with a weak D call TRBD1 (6 bases). This CDR3 has 13 residues. Per germline, CDR1 MNHEY and CDR2 SVGAGI. The CDR3, as DNA: TGTGCCAGCAGTCCTTCACAGGGCCACGAACAGTACTTC. Encoded protein: CASSPSQGHEQYF.

V gene TRBV6-5 combines with J gene TRBJ2-1; D might be TRBD1 (6 bases). The V end lost 2 bases, the J end lost 6 bases, and 8 bases lay between the germline ends. CDR3 length: 13 amino acids. Germline assignment: CDR1 MNHEY and CDR2 SVGAGI. CDR3 loop: CASSYRGTNEQFF. CDR3 in DNA: TGTGCCAGCAGTTACAGGGGGACCAATGAGCAGTTCTTC.

The chain combines TRBV6-6 with TRBJ1-2; a possible D gene is TRBD1 (6 bases). From germline, CDR1 is MNHNY and CDR2 SVGAGI (reference sequence). The ends were cut back, 0 bases at V and 4 bases at J, with 15 bases in the middle. CDR3 size: 16 residues. The CDR3 region is CASSYSRGGGSYGYTF. The CDR3 region has the DNA TGTGCCAGCAGTTACTCGAGGGGAGGGGGTTCCTATGGCTACACCTTC.

This rearrangement joins TRBV2 to TRBJ1-4; D remains ambiguous. CDR1 is SNHLY and CDR2 is FYNNEI in the germline V gene. V was cut by 7 bases and J by 6 bases, with 9 bases left in between. This CDR3 comprises 12 residues. The DNA of the CDR3 is TGTGCCAGCACACAGTTAGATGAAAAACTGTTTTTT. Protein sequence: CASTQLDEKLFF.

This clone was recorded only once. This chain uses TRBV5-4 with TRBJ2-6; tentatively, D is TRBD1 (6 bases). Trimming took 2 bases from V and 0 from J, leaving 12 bases between them. The CDR3 covers 17 residues. Germline lookup yields CDR1 SGHNT and CDR2 YYREEE (reference sequence). CDR3 in amino acids: CASSFPQGTSGANVLTF. CDR3 in DNA: TGTGCCAGCAGCTTCCCACAGGGAACCTCTGGGGCCAACGTCCTGACTTTC.

The V gene is TRBV7-2, the J gene TRBJ1-3; no clear D. V was clipped by 4 bases and J by 4 bases, with 11 bases between them. CDR1 is SGHTA and CDR2 is FQGNSA in the germline V gene. The CDR3 contains 14 residues. CDR3 sequence (DNA): TGTGCCAGCAGCTCCGGGCGGGCCGGAAACACCATATATTTT. It encodes CASSSGRAGNTIYF.

The chain recombines TRBV18 with TRBJ1-2, with D uncertain. Germline V CDR1 and CDR2: KGHSH, LQKENI. CDR3 length: 17 residues. V gave up 2 bases and J gave up 2 bases, with 18 bases separating them. The CDR3 protein is CASSPAGSSGGNYGYTF. Written as DNA, the CDR3 is TGTGCCAGCTCACCAGCGGGTTCAAGCGGAGGGAACTATGGCTACACCTTC.

V is TRBV30 and J is TRBJ2-7; D is possibly TRBD2 (7 bases). This CDR3 has 16 amino acids. Germline CDR1 GTSNPN, CDR2 SVGIG (reference sequence). V was cut by 2 bases and J by 1 base, with 18 bases left in between. The DNA for the CDR3 is TGTGCCTGGAGTCCCTCTGCGGGGGCCCCTTCCTACGAGCAGTACTTC. It specifies CAWSPSAGAPSYEQYF.

The DNA of the CDR3 is TGTGCCAGCAGCTTAGCGGCCAGGAACTATGGCTACACCTTC. This encodes CASSLAARNYGYTF. This chain connects TRBV7-9 to TRBJ1-2; no definite D call. V was clipped by 0 bases and J by 2 bases, with 7 bases between them. The CDR3 is 14 amino acids. Per germline, CDR1 SEHNR and CDR2 FQNEAQ (reference sequence).

The V gene is TRBV5-1, the J gene TRBJ2-1; 8 nucleotides agree with TRBD2. Germline V CDR1 and CDR2: SGHRS, YFSETQ. V dropped 2 bases and J dropped 8; count of bases not matched to a gene: 3. The CDR3 is 13 residues long. The CDR3 region has the DNA TGCGCCAGCAGCTTTCGAGCGGGGGATGAGCAGTTCTTC. It translates to CASSFRAGDEQFF. Full variable domain (remainder filled in from reference TRBV5-1 and TRBJ2-1): KAGVTQTPRYLIKTRGQQVTLSCSPISGHRSVSWYQQTPGQGLQFLFEYFSETQRNKGNFPGRFSGRQFSNSRSEMNVSTLELGDSALYLCASSFRAGDEQFFGPGTRLTVL.

The V call is TRBV20-1, the J call TRBJ1-4; weak D call: TRBD1 (5 bases). The germline CDR1 and CDR2 sequences are DFQATT and SNEGSKA (reference sequence). Trimming stripped 3 bases from V and 7 bases from J, with 6 bases between. CDR3 length equals 11 residues. In DNA, the CDR3 is TGCAGTGCTAGCCAGGGTGAAAAACTGTTTTTT. Its translation: CSASQGEKLFF.

The chain has TRBV19 and TRBJ1-2; TRBD1 agrees at 10 bases. After removal of 6 bases from V and 5 bases from J, the junction contained 15 bases not matched to a gene. Per germline, CDR1 LNHDA and CDR2 SQIVND (reference sequence). The CDR3 consists of 17 residues. The CDR3 is CASSGPQDRGAPYGYTF. CDR3 nucleotides: TGTGCCAGTAGCGGACCTCAGGACAGGGGGGCACCGTATGGCTACACCTTC.

This clone was counted only a few times. The chain recombines TRBV7-2 with TRBJ1-2; D call uncertain. V was clipped by 8 bases and J by 3 bases, with 7 bases between them. The CDR3 length is 11 residues. From germline, CDR1 is SGHTA and CDR2 FQGNSA. CDR3 protein: CASLSDYGYTF. In DNA, the CDR3 is TGTGCCAGCCTTTCGGACTATGGCTACACCTTC.

This chain links TRBV7-2 with TRBJ2-1; maybe TRBD2 (6 bases). The CDR3 has 16 amino acids. Germline V gene lookup returns CDR1 SGHTA and CDR2 FQGNSA. The ends were cut back, 2 bases at V and 8 bases at J, with 19 bases in the middle. The CDR3 sequence: CASSLRWASAGHEQFF. Written as DNA, the CDR3 is TGTGCCAGCAGCTTACGTTGGGCGTCGGCGGGGCATGAGCAGTTCTTC.